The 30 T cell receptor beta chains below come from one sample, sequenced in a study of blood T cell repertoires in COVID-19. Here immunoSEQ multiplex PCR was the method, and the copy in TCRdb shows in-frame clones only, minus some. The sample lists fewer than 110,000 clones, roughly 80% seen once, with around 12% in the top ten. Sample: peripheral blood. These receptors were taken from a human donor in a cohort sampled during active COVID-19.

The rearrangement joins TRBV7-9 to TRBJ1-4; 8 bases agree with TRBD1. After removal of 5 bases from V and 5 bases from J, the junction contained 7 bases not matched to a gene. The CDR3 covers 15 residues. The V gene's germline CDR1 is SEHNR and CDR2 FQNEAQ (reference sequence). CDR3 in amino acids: CASSEDRGYNEKLFF. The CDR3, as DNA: TGTGCCAGCAGCGAAGACAGGGGATACAATGAAAAACTGTTTTTT.

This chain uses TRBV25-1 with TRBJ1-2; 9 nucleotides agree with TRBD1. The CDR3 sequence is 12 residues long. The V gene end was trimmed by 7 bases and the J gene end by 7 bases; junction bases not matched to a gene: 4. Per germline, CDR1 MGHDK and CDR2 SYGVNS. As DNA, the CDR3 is TGTGCCAGCAACAGACAGGGGGGTGGCTACACCTTC. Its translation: CASNRQGGGYTF.

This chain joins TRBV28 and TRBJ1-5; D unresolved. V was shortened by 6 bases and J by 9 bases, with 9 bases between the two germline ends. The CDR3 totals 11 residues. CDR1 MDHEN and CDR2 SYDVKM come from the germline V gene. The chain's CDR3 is CASSPPGPQHF. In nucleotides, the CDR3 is TGTGCCAGCAGCCCTCCAGGGCCCCAGCATTTT.

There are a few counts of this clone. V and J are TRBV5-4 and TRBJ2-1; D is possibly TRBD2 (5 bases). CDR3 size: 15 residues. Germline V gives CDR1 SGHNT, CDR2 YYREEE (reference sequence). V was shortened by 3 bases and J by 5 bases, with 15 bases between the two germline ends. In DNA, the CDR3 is TGTGCCAGCAGCTCGGACTGGGCTCGGGACAATGAGCAGTTCTTC. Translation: CASSSDWARDNEQFF.

In nucleotides, the CDR3 is TGTGCCAGCAGCCACGGGCAGGGCGCGAAGACCCAGTACTTC. This gives the protein CASSHGQGAKTQYF. The chain recombines TRBV6-5 with TRBJ2-5; TRBD1 is a possible D gene (5 bases). V lost 6 bases, J lost 6 bases, and 17 bases lay in between. The CDR3 covers 14 residues. CDR1 is MNHEY and CDR2 is SVGAGI in the germline V gene.

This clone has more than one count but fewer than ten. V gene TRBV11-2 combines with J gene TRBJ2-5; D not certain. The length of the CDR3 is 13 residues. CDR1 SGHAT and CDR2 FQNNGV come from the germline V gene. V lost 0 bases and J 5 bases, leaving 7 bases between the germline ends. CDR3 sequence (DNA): TGTGCCAGCAGCTTAGAGTTGCGGGAGACCCAGTACTTC. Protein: CASSLELRETQYF.

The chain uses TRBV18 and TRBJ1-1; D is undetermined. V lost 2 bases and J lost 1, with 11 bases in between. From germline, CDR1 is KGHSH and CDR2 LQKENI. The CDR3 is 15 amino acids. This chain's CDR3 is CASSPSVGPNTEAFF. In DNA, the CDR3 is TGTGCCAGCTCACCATCGGTCGGTCCGAACACTGAAGCTTTCTTT. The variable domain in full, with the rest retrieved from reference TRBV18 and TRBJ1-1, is NAGVMQNPRHLVRRRGQEARLRCSPMKGHSHVYWYRQLPEEGLKFMVYLQKENIIDESGMPKERFSAEFPKEGPSILRIQQVVRGDSAAYFCASSPSVGPNTEAFFGQGTRLTVV.

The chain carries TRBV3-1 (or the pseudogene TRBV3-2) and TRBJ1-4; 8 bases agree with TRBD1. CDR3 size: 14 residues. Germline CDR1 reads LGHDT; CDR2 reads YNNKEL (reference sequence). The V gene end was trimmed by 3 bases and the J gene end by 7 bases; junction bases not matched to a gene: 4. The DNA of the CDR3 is TGTGCCAGCAGCCACGCGGACAGGGTTGAAAAACTGTTTTTT. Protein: CASSHADRVEKLFF.

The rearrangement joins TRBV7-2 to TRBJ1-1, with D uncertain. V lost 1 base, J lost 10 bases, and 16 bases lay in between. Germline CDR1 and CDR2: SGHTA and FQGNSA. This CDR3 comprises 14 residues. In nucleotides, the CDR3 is TGTGCCAGCAGCTTAGAACGAGGGAGAACCCGAGCTTTCTTT. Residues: CASSLERGRTRAFF.

The CDR3 region has the DNA TGCGCCAGCAGCTTGATGTCAGGGTCCCCCTACGAGCAGTACTTC. It codes for CASSLMSGSPYEQYF. The genes are TRBV5-1 and TRBJ2-7, with D possibly TRBD1 on 5 matching bases. Germline V CDR1 and CDR2: SGHRS, YFSETQ. V was pared by 1 base and J by 2 bases, with 13 bases between. The CDR3 spans 15 residues.

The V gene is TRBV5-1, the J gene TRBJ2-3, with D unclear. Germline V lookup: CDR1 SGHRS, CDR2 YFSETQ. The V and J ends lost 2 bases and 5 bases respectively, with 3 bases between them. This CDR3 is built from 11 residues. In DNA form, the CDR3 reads TGCGCCAGCAGCTTTAGAGATACGCAGTATTTT. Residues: CASSFRDTQYF.

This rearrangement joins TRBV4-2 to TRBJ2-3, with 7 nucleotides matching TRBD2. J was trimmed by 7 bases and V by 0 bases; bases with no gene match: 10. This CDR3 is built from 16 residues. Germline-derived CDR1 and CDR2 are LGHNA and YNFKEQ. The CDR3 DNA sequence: TGTGCCAGCAGCCAAGAAAGCGGGGCACTACTCCATACGCAGTATTTT. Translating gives CASSQESGALLHTQYF.

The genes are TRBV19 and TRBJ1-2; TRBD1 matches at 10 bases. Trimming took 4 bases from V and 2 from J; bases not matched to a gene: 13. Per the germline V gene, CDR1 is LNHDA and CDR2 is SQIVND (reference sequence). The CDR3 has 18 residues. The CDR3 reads CASSNIPGQGSLNYGYTF. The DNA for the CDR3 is TGTGCCAGTAGTAACATCCCGGGACAGGGGTCACTAAACTATGGCTACACCTTC.

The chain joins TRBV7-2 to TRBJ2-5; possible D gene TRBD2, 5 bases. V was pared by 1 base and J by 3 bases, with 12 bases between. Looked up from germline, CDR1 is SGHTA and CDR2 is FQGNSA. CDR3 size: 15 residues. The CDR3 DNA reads TGTGCCAGCAGCTTAGGAGGGCGACTAAAAGAGACCCAGTACTTC. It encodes CASSLGGRLKETQYF.

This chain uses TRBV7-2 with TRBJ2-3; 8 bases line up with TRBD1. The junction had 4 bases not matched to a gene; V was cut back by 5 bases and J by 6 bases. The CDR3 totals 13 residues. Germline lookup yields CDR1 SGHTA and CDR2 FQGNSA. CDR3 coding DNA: TGTGCCAGCAGCCGGACAGGGCCGGATACGCAGTATTTT. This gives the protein CASSRTGPDTQYF.

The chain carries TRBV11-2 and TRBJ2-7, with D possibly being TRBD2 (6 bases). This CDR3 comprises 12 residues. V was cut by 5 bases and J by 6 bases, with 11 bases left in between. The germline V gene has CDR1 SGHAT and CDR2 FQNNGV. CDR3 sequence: CASSRGKVEQYF. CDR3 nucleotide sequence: TGTGCCAGCAGCCGGGGGAAGGTCGAGCAGTACTTC.

The DNA for the CDR3 is TGCGCCAGCAGCTTGGGACAGGAGAACACTGAAGCTTTCTTT. Encoded protein: CASSLGQENTEAFF. V usage is TRBV5-1 and J usage is TRBJ1-1, with D perhaps TRBD1 (6 bases). Per the germline V gene, CDR1 is SGHRS and CDR2 is YFSETQ. The ends were cut back, 0 bases at V and 1 base at J, with 7 bases in the middle. The length of the CDR3 is 14 residues.

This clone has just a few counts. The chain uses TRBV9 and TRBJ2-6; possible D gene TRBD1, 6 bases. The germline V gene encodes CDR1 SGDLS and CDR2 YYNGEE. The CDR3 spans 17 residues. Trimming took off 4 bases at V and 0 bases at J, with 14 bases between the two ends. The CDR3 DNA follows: TGTGCCAGCAGCACCCGACAGGCCTACTCTGGGGCCAACGTCCTGACTTTC. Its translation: CASSTRQAYSGANVLTF.

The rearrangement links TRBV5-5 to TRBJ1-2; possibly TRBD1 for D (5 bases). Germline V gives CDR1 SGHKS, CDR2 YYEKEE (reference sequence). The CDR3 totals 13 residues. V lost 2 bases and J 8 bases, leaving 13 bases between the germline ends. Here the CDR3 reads CASSLEAAGGYTF. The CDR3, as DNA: TGTGCCAGCAGCTTAGAGGCGGCAGGGGGCTACACCTTC.

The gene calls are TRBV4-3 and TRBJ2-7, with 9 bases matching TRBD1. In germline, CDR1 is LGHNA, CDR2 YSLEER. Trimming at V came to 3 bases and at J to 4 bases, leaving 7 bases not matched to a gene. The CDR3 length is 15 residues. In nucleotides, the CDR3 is TGCGCCAGCAGCCAGGACAGGGGTGGCTCGTACGAGCAGTACTTC. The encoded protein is CASSQDRGGSYEQYF.

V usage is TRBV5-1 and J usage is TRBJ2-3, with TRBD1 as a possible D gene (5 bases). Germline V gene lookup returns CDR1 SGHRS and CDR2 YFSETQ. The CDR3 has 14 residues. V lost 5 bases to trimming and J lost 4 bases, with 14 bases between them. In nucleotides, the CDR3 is TGCGCCAGCAGACAGGCCATTGGATCAGATACGCAGTATTTT. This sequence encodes CASRQAIGSDTQYF.

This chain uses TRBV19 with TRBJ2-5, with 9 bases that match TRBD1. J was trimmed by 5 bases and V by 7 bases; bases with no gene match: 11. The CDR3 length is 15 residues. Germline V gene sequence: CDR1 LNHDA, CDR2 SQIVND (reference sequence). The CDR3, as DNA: TGTGCCAGTAAAGGGACAGGGCAATCGAGGGAGACCCAGTACTTC. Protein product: CASKGTGQSRETQYF.

CDR3 region: CASSLGQAQETQYF. The CDR3 coding sequence is TGCGCCAGCAGCTTGGGGCAGGCACAAGAGACCCAGTACTTC. The chain joins TRBV5-1 to TRBJ2-5, with D hard to call. Germline-derived CDR1 and CDR2 are SGHRS and YFSETQ. Trimming shortened V by 0 bases and J by 2 bases, and 8 bases separated the two germline ends. This CDR3 spans 14 amino acids.

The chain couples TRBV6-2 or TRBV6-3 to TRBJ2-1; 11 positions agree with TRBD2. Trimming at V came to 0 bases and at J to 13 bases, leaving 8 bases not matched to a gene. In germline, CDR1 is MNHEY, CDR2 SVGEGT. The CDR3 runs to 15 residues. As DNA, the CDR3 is TGTGCCAGCAGTTACTCGATTAGCGGGGGGGGGAATCAGTTCTTC. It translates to CASSYSISGGGNQFF.

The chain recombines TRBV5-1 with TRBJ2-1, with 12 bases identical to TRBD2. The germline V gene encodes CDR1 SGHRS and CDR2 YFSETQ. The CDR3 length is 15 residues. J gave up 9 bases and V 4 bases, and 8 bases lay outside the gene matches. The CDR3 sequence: CASSGATSGGSEQFF. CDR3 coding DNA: TGCGCCAGCAGCGGCGCCACTAGCGGGGGGAGTGAGCAGTTCTTC.

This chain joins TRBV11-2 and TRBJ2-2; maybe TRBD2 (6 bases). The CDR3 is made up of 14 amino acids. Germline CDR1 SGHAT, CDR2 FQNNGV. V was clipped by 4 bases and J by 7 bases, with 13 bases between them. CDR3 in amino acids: CASSSFSGGGELFF. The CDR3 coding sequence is TGTGCCAGCAGCTCCTTTAGCGGAGGCGGGGAGCTGTTTTTT.

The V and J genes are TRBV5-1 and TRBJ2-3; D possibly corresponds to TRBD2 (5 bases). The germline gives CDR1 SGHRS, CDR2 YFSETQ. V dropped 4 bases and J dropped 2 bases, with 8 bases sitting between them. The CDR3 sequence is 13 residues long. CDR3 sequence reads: CASSLDSTDTQYF. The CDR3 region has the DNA TGCGCCAGCAGCCTGGACTCCACAGATACGCAGTATTTT.

The CDR3 DNA sequence: TGTGCCATAACCCGGACAGGGTCTAGCGATGGCTACACCTTC. Protein product: CAITRTGSSDGYTF. The chain has TRBV10-3 and TRBJ1-2; 8 bases are shared with TRBD1. Germline trimming cut 9 bases from V and 6 bases from J; bases unmatched to any gene: 12. This CDR3 region has 14 residues. From germline, CDR1 is ENHRY and CDR2 SYGVKD.

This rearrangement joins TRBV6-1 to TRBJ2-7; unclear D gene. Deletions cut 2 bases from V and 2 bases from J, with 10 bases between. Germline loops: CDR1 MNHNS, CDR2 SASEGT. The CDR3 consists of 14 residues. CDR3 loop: CASSEPSGTYEQYF. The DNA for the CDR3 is TGTGCCAGCAGTGAACCGTCCGGTACCTACGAGCAGTACTTC.

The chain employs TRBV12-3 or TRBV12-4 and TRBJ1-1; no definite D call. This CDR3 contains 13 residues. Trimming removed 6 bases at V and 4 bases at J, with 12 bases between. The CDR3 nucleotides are TGTGCCAGCAGGTTCAGGATGGGCACTGAAGCTTTCTTT. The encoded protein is CASRFRMGTEAFF.